The 12 T cell receptor beta chains in this list originate from one sample, sequenced in a study of CD8 T cells in ankylosing spondylitis. From the 5' RACE reads, TCRdb called clonotypes with MiXCR, one entry per CDR3 protein. The sample has under 200,000 distinct CDR3 sequences; 11% are singletons. Sequenced input: blood, either unsorted or a sorted T cell fraction (not recorded which). The receptors were sampled from a male donor with ankylosing spondylitis or in good health (not recorded which).

This clonotype was counted many times. CDR3 in DNA: TGCAGTGCTGATTCCGTAATTTCTGGAAACACCATATATTTT. Amino acid sequence: CSADSVISGNTIYF. V is TRBV20-1 and J is TRBJ1-3; D is uncertain. The CDR3 consists of 14 residues. Per the germline V gene, CDR1 is DFQATT and CDR2 is SNEGSKA (reference sequence). Trimming shortened V by 5 bases and J by 1 base, and 12 bases separated the two germline ends.

This clonotype was observed many times. The rearrangement joins TRBV5-6 to TRBJ1-4; D ambiguous. CDR1 and CDR2 from the germline V gene are SGHDT and YYEEEE. This CDR3 has 13 amino acids. V was clipped by 3 bases and J by 0 bases, with 3 bases between them. The CDR3 DNA sequence: TGTGCCAGCAGCTCGACAACTAATGAAAAACTGTTTTTT. Protein product: CASSSTTNEKLFF.

This clonotype was counted ten times or more. This chain links TRBV21-1 with TRBJ1-3; no check of the table's D call, TRBD1, against the DNA was made. TRBV21-1 constitutes a pseudogene. CDR3 length: 18 residues. The DNA of the CDR3 is TGTGCCAGCAGCAAAGCGGTTCCGGACAGGGGGGCTGGAAACACCATATATTTT. Its translation is CASSKAVPDRGAGNTIYF.

This clonotype has at least ten counts. This sequence joins TRBV15 and TRBJ2-7; TRBD2 matches 9 bases. This CDR3 has 16 residues. In germline, CDR1 is LNHNV, CDR2 YYDKDF (reference sequence). Trimming at V came to 0 bases and at J to 6 bases, leaving 9 bases not matched to a gene. Written as DNA, the CDR3 is TGTGCCACCAGCAGAGATTGGAGGGCTAGCGGGGTCGAGCAGTACTTC. It encodes CATSRDWRASGVEQYF.

This clonotype appeared many times. The V call is TRBV2, the J call TRBJ2-3; D is unresolved. Germline-derived CDR1 and CDR2 are SNHLY and FYNNEI. V dropped 3 bases and J dropped 0 bases, with 10 bases sitting between them. The CDR3 runs to 15 residues. Here the CDR3 reads CASSDEEDSTDTQYF. CDR3 nucleotides: TGTGCCAGCAGTGATGAGGAAGATAGCACAGATACGCAGTATTTT.

The chain employs TRBV20-1 and TRBJ2-2, with D tentatively TRBD2 (6 bases). The CDR3 runs to 16 residues. In germline, CDR1 is DFQATT, CDR2 SNEGSKA (reference sequence). The V end was cut by 6 bases, the J end by 6 bases, with 23 bases between. The CDR3: CSAWGPAAGSAGELFF. Here the CDR3 DNA reads TGCAGTGCCTGGGGCCCGGCAGCGGGCTCGGCCGGGGAGCTGTTTTTT.

In this sample, this clonotype turned up many times. The rearrangement joins TRBV4-3 to TRBJ2-5; D perhaps matches TRBD1 (5 bases). Germline V lookup: CDR1 LGHNA, CDR2 YSLEER. The CDR3 is made up of 14 amino acids. Trimming took off 2 bases at V and 5 bases at J, with 12 bases between the two ends. The chain's CDR3 is CASSQSGRPETQYF. CDR3 coding DNA: TGCGCCAGCAGCCAATCAGGGCGCCCGGAGACCCAGTACTTC.

The rearrangement links TRBV6-5 to TRBJ2-2; 10 bases align to TRBD1. V lost 2 bases, J lost 6 bases, and 3 bases stayed unmatched. Germline values: CDR1 MNHEY, CDR2 SVGAGI. The CDR3 has 15 residues. For the CDR3, the DNA is TGTGCCAGCAGTTACGGGACAGGGGTTGCCGGGGAGCTGTTTTTT. This translates into CASSYGTGVAGELFF.

The rearrangement joins TRBV20-1 to TRBJ2-5; 7 bases align to TRBD2. The germline V gene has CDR1 DFQATT and CDR2 SNEGSKA (reference sequence). The trim removed 4 bases at V and 4 bases at J, leaving 6 bases unmatched. The CDR3 covers 13 residues. The DNA for the CDR3 is TGCAGTGCTACTAGCGGCGGGGGAGAGACCCAGTACTTC. Its translation: CSATSGGGETQYF.

There are a few counts of this clonotype. The rearrangement uses TRBV7-2 and TRBJ2-3; 9 bases agree with TRBD1. The V and J ends lost 4 bases and 1 base, in that order; junction bases with no gene match: 9. The length of the CDR3 is 17 residues. Germline V gene sequence: CDR1 SGHTA, CDR2 FQGNSA. The CDR3 nucleotides are TGTGCCAGCAGCTCCCCCACAGGGGGCTCGGGCACAGATACGCAGTATTTT. Translating gives CASSSPTGGSGTDTQYF.

This chain joins TRBV5-1 and TRBJ2-2, with TRBD1 matching 11 bases. The CDR3 length is 18 residues. CDR1 and CDR2 from the germline V gene are SGHRS and YFSETQ. Trimming at V came to 0 bases and at J to 2 bases, leaving 6 bases not matched to a gene. CDR3 bases: TGCGCCAGCAGCTTGGCCAGGGACAGGGGGAGTAACACCGGGGAGCTGTTTTTT. It yields the protein CASSLARDRGSNTGELFF.

The table lists this clonotype with a count of one. A much larger clone is a single base away; this may be a read error. V is TRBV24-1 and J is TRBJ2-1; 8 bases match TRBD2. The CDR3 loop spans 14 amino acids. Germline V gene sequence: CDR1 KGHDR, CDR2 SFDVKD. V was clipped by 5 bases and J by 8 bases; unmatched bases: 7. CDR3 loop: CATSGGGLGDEQFF. CDR3 sequence (DNA): TGTGCCACCAGTGGCGGGGGACTAGGGGATGAGCAGTTCTTC.